These T cell receptor beta chains were read from a single sample in a study of technical replicates of blood from a few donors. This table comes from immunoSEQ multiplex PCR, and its TCRdb copy is limited to in-frame clones, with some not included. Of 75,000 to 90,000 clones listed, around 96% are singletons. The material sequenced was T cells isolated from PBMCs. The receptors here all came from a human donor in good health. Each CDR3 is given without its conserved first and last residue. The D gene is left open where the match is weak.

D: -
J: TRBJ2-7
V: TRBV28
CDR3: ASSLGRREQY

D: TRBD2
J: TRBJ2-7
V: TRBV4-3
CDR3: ASSQGREADEQY

D: -
J: TRBJ1-2
V: TRBV18
CDR3: ASSLSGGPNGYT

D: -
J: TRBJ2-7
V: TRBV21-1
CDR3: ASSKKSEGQGRNGYEQY

D: -
J: TRBJ2-2
V: TRBV5-6
CDR3: ASSLFFGGLAGQAGELF

D: TRBD1
J: TRBJ2-7
V: TRBV15
CDR3: ATSRRTGSSYEQY

D: TRBD1
J: TRBJ1-2
V: TRBV6-6
CDR3: ASANQGANYGYT

D: -
J: TRBJ2-1
V: TRBV5-5
CDR3: ASSLRRGDEQF

D: TRBD1
J: TRBJ1-5
V: TRBV6-1
CDR3: ASSGVDRVDQPQH

D: -
J: TRBJ1-2
V: TRBV30
CDR3: AWSDQGSGYT

D: TRBD2
J: TRBJ2-7
V: TRBV30
CDR3: AWGTSVQY

D: TRBD1
J: TRBJ2-7
V: TRBV7-2
CDR3: ASSYTGQGAYEQY

D: -
J: TRBJ2-7
V: TRBV5-1
CDR3: ASSLEARAYEQY

D: TRBD1
J: TRBJ2-5
V: TRBV7-8
CDR3: ASSLGVAGGQTQY

D: -
J: TRBJ1-3
V: TRBV30
CDR3: AWAGGQGWNTIY

D: -
J: TRBJ2-7
V: TRBV27
CDR3: ASSPGGYSYEQY

D: -
J: TRBJ2-7
V: TRBV11-3
CDR3: ASSLFQQISYEQY

D: -
J: TRBJ2-5
V: TRBV11-1
CDR3: ASSLGGGGARPETQY

D: -
J: TRBJ2-1
V: TRBV19
CDR3: ASSIPDWEQF

D: TRBD2
J: TRBJ2-3
V: TRBV19
CDR3: ASSHPGLAEDTDTQY

D: -
J: TRBJ2-3
V: TRBV5-4
CDR3: ASTRQVFEQY

D: TRBD1
J: TRBJ1-5
V: TRBV23-1
CDR3: ASSQSRTGVSQPQH

D: TRBD2
J: TRBJ2-1
V: TRBV30
CDR3: AWCGTSEYNEQF

D: -
J: TRBJ1-1
V: TRBV4-1
CDR3: ASSQLSNTEAF

D: -
J: TRBJ2-1
V: TRBV29-1
CDR3: SAGSYEQF

D: TRBD1
J: TRBJ1-1
V: TRBV5-1
CDR3: ASSPGTVYTEAF

D: -
J: TRBJ2-7
V: TRBV19
CDR3: ASSIDAYEQY

D: TRBD1
J: TRBJ2-7
V: TRBV28
CDR3: ASSPFGQGVPYEQY

D: -
J: TRBJ2-3
V: TRBV2
CDR3: ASLELTDTQY

D: TRBD1
J: TRBJ1-2
V: TRBV7-8
CDR3: ASSLELTGYYGYT

D: -
J: TRBJ1-4
V: TRBV19
CDR3: ASSISDEKLF

D: TRBD1
J: TRBJ2-2
V: TRBV29-1
CDR3: SADRGTGELF

D: TRBD2
J: TRBJ2-5
V: TRBV2
CDR3: ASSVGGSVETQY

D: TRBD1
J: TRBJ2-7
V: TRBV2
CDR3: ASSEGLDRVFYEQY

D: TRBD1
J: TRBJ2-5
V: TRBV30
CDR3: AWRHRGIPETQY

D: -
J: TRBJ2-1
V: TRBV30
CDR3: AGDAATRRF

D: TRBD1
J: TRBJ2-1
V: TRBV19
CDR3: ASSQPTGYTEQF

D: -
J: TRBJ1-2
V: TRBV30
CDR3: ALPLPAGVHYGYT

D: -
J: TRBJ2-5
V: TRBV11-2
CDR3: ASSLEVEGTQY

D: -
J: TRBJ2-2
V: TRBV7-7
CDR3: ASSREFTGELF

D: -
J: TRBJ2-7
V: TRBV4-1
CDR3: ASSRTSGTTYEQY

D: TRBD1
J: TRBJ2-7
V: TRBV6-5
CDR3: ASSSRRDRPSYEQY

D: -
J: TRBJ2-2
V: TRBV5-1
CDR3: ASSLVPDVRANTGELF

D: TRBD1
J: TRBJ2-5
V: TRBV5-4
CDR3: ASSVLPGQGETQY

D: TRBD2
J: TRBJ2-7
V: TRBV6-6
CDR3: ASSYQREVPGEQY

D: TRBD2
J: TRBJ2-1
V: TRBV29-1
CDR3: SGRGTSGSGNYNEQF

D: -
J: TRBJ1-2
V: TRBV20-1
CDR3: SAPGYGYT

D: -
J: TRBJ1-5
V: TRBV14
CDR3: ASSPGLGQPQH

D: -
J: TRBJ2-3
V: TRBV7-3
CDR3: ASSFVHQDKQY

D: -
J: TRBJ2-1
V: TRBV5-1
CDR3: ASRPDSLSNEQF

D: TRBD2
J: TRBJ2-1
V: TRBV27
CDR3: ASRRTGLAGGSSYNEQF

D: TRBD2
J: TRBJ2-1
V: TRBV6-5
CDR3: ASRGAGESYNEQF

D: TRBD2
J: TRBJ2-7
V: TRBV30
CDR3: AWSGISGLAGDEQY